This T cell receptor beta chain was captured in a study of CXCR3-negative and CXCR3-positive naive CD8 T cells. Study-wide points: From TRB CDR3 properties, TCR strength was inferred; surface CD5 did not differ between naive subsets. More hydrophobic TRB CDR3s were found in CXCR3-positive naive cells than in CXCR3-negative naive cells.

CDR3 length: 16 amino acids. Germline CDR1 and CDR2: LGHDT and YNNKEL (reference sequence). This clonotype shows up as medium-sized by frequency. What it recognizes is unknown. Libraries were UMI-labeled 5' RACE TRB cDNA. TCRdb reprocessed the 5' RACE reads and reports one entry per CDR3 protein, with no DNA. With about 6,800 distinct CDR3 sequences in the sample, the ten largest clones hold under 1.5%. The gene calls are TRBV3-1 and TRBJ2-7; TCRdb's assignment of TRBD2 cannot be checked, as there is no DNA. The sample consisted of naive CXCR3+ CD8+ T cells from blood. As to subset: CD45RO-CCR7+CD27+CD95- naive CD8+ T cells expressing CXCR3 (TNR3+). The TCR was taken from a human donor in good health. Some clones in this sample may be carry-over from other donors' samples. CDR3 protein: CASSHAEEVLRYEQYF.